The rows below give T cell receptor beta chains drawn from one sample of a study of blood T cell repertoires in COVID-19. Data came from immunoSEQ multiplex PCR; TCRdb stores just in-frame clones and leaves some out. Among about 220,000 clones listed, roughly 89% were seen once. Material: PBMCs or T cells enriched from blood (not recorded which). The source of these receptors is a woman aged 25-40 years with acute COVID-19. CDR3s include the opening cysteine and the closing phenylalanine or tryptophan. D genes are given only for firm matches. Size values are once, few and many counts, or a class for expanded clones, and some rows have none.

v_call: TRBV9
d_call: NA
clone_size: NA
j_call: TRBJ2-1
cdr3_nt: TGTGCCAGCAGCGTGCTTGGAGGGGGCTGGGGTTTGGATGAGCAGTTCTTC
cdr3_aa: CASSVLGGGWGLDEQFF

v_call: TRBV6-1
d_call: NA
clone_size: NA
j_call: TRBJ1-2
cdr3_nt: TGTGCCAGCAGTGAAATGCAGGGTACGGCGTATGGCTACACCTTC
cdr3_aa: CASSEMQGTAYGYTF

v_call: TRBV7-9
d_call: NA
clone_size: NA
j_call: TRBJ1-1
cdr3_nt: TGTGCCAGCAGCTTGAGGGACACTGAAGCTTTCTTT
cdr3_aa: CASSLRDTEAFF

v_call: TRBV5-1
d_call: NA
clone_size: NA
j_call: TRBJ1-1
cdr3_nt: TGCGCCAGCAGCTTGCTCGGAGAGAACACTGAAGCTTTCTTT
cdr3_aa: CASSLLGENTEAFF

v_call: TRBV3-1/TRBV3-2
d_call: TRBD1
clone_size: NA
j_call: TRBJ2-7
cdr3_nt: TGTGCCAGCAGCCTTGGGACAGACTACGAGCAGTACTTC
cdr3_aa: CASSLGTDYEQYF

v_call: TRBV5-1
d_call: TRBD2
clone_size: NA
j_call: TRBJ2-4
cdr3_nt: TGCGCCAGCAGCTTACGGGCGGGGGGACCGCCAGCCAAAAACATTCAGTACTTC
cdr3_aa: CASSLRAGGPPAKNIQYF

v_call: TRBV5-1
d_call: NA
clone_size: NA
j_call: TRBJ2-3
cdr3_nt: TGCGCCAGCAGCTCCCATCGGGGTAGGGCGACAGATACGCAGTATTTT
cdr3_aa: CASSSHRGRATDTQYF

v_call: TRBV6-4
d_call: NA
clone_size: NA
j_call: TRBJ1-1
cdr3_nt: TGTGCCAGCAGTCCTTCGGGGGTTACTGAAGCTTTCTTT
cdr3_aa: CASSPSGVTEAFF

v_call: TRBV12-3/TRBV12-4
d_call: NA
clone_size: NA
j_call: TRBJ1-2
cdr3_nt: TGTGCCAGCAGTTTCTCGACAGCCTATGGCTACACCTTC
cdr3_aa: CASSFSTAYGYTF

v_call: TRBV7-2
d_call: NA
clone_size: few
j_call: TRBJ1-1
cdr3_nt: TGTGCCAGCACCCTACAATCGACAGCCTTGAACACTGAAGCTTTCTTT
cdr3_aa: CASTLQSTALNTEAFF

v_call: TRBV4-1
d_call: NA
clone_size: NA
j_call: TRBJ1-5
cdr3_nt: TGCGCCAGCAGCCAAGTCGGGGGAATCAATCAGCCCCAGCATTTT
cdr3_aa: CASSQVGGINQPQHF

v_call: TRBV12-5
d_call: NA
clone_size: once
j_call: TRBJ2-3
cdr3_nt: TGTGCTAGTGGTTTGTTCTACACAGATACGCAGTATTTT
cdr3_aa: CASGLFYTDTQYF

v_call: TRBV18
d_call: NA
clone_size: NA
j_call: TRBJ1-2
cdr3_nt: TGTGCCAGCTCACAGGCGGATGGCTACACCTTC
cdr3_aa: CASSQADGYTF

v_call: TRBV25-1
d_call: NA
clone_size: NA
j_call: TRBJ2-3
cdr3_nt: TGTGCCAGCAGTGAATATAAAGGCCGGGAGGATACGCAGTATTTT
cdr3_aa: CASSEYKGREDTQYF

v_call: TRBV18
d_call: NA
clone_size: once
j_call: TRBJ2-3
cdr3_nt: TGTGCCAGCTCACGCATTACGGCGGGGTATGTGGCAGATACGCAGTATTTT
cdr3_aa: CASSRITAGYVADTQYF

v_call: TRBV12-3/TRBV12-4
d_call: NA
clone_size: NA
j_call: TRBJ1-5
cdr3_nt: TGTGCCAGCAGTCTGATCGGGGATCAGCCCCAGCATTTT
cdr3_aa: CASSLIGDQPQHF

v_call: TRBV18
d_call: NA
clone_size: NA
j_call: TRBJ2-2
cdr3_nt: TGTGCCAGCTCACCAACGGAGCGGGCGAGCACCGGGGAGCTGTTTTTT
cdr3_aa: CASSPTERASTGELFF

v_call: TRBV19
d_call: NA
clone_size: NA
j_call: TRBJ1-6
cdr3_nt: TGTGCCAGTAACCCCGGGAGCTCCTATAATTCACCCCTCCACTTT
cdr3_aa: CASNPGSSYNSPLHF

v_call: TRBV5-1
d_call: NA
clone_size: NA
j_call: TRBJ2-3
cdr3_nt: TGCGCCAGCAGCTTGTCAGGTCCGGGCACAGATACGCAGTATTTT
cdr3_aa: CASSLSGPGTDTQYF

v_call: TRBV2
d_call: TRBD1
clone_size: NA
j_call: TRBJ1-2
cdr3_nt: TGTGCCCCCTCGGGGACAGAAAACTATGGCTACACCTTC
cdr3_aa: CAPSGTENYGYTF

v_call: TRBV2
d_call: TRBD1
clone_size: NA
j_call: TRBJ1-4
cdr3_nt: TGTGCCAGCAGCGTCCTGACAGGGGGCGATGCAACTAATGAAAAACTGTTTTTT
cdr3_aa: CASSVLTGGDATNEKLFF

v_call: TRBV5-5
d_call: TRBD1
clone_size: NA
j_call: TRBJ2-5
cdr3_nt: TGTGCCAGCAGCCTCAACCCGCAGGACAGGGTGAAAGAGACCCAGTACTTC
cdr3_aa: CASSLNPQDRVKETQYF

v_call: TRBV11-2
d_call: NA
clone_size: NA
j_call: TRBJ1-3
cdr3_nt: TGTGCCAGCAGCTTAATCTTGTCAGGGACTGGAAACACCATATATTTT
cdr3_aa: CASSLILSGTGNTIYF

v_call: TRBV3-1/TRBV3-2
d_call: NA
clone_size: NA
j_call: TRBJ2-6
cdr3_nt: TGTGCCAGCAGCCAAGATACTACCTCTGGGGCCAACGTCCTGACTTTC
cdr3_aa: CASSQDTTSGANVLTF

v_call: TRBV2
d_call: TRBD1
clone_size: NA
j_call: TRBJ1-1
cdr3_nt: TGTGCCAGCAGCCACACCCGGACAGGGGGGGCGCGGAACACTGAAGCTTTCTTT
cdr3_aa: CASSHTRTGGARNTEAFF

v_call: TRBV6-5
d_call: NA
clone_size: once
j_call: TRBJ2-6
cdr3_nt: TGTGCCAGCTTTTCTAGTTTGGCTGCCAACGTCCTGACTTTC
cdr3_aa: CASFSSLAANVLTF

v_call: TRBV2
d_call: TRBD2
clone_size: NA
j_call: TRBJ2-1
cdr3_nt: TGTGCCGGCCTAGGGACTAGCGACAATGAGCAGTTCTTC
cdr3_aa: CAGLGTSDNEQFF

v_call: TRBV6-5
d_call: NA
clone_size: NA
j_call: TRBJ2-5
cdr3_nt: TGTGCCAGCAGTTCCGGCGGGGTGACGTCCCAGTACTTC
cdr3_aa: CASSSGGVTSQYF

v_call: TRBV10-2
d_call: NA
clone_size: few
j_call: TRBJ2-1
cdr3_nt: TGCGCCAGCAGTGAGCACAGGGATGCCTACAATGAGCAGTTCTTC
cdr3_aa: CASSEHRDAYNEQFF

v_call: TRBV21-1
d_call: NA
clone_size: NA
j_call: TRBJ2-5
cdr3_nt: TGTGCCAGCAGCAAAGGGATAACCGGGACAGGGGTTGTGGAGACCCAGTACTTC
cdr3_aa: CASSKGITGTGVVETQYF

v_call: TRBV2
d_call: NA
clone_size: NA
j_call: TRBJ2-1
cdr3_nt: TGTGCCACTAGGGGTTTCTCCTACAATGAGCAGTTCTTC
cdr3_aa: CATRGFSYNEQFF

v_call: TRBV19
d_call: NA
clone_size: NA
j_call: TRBJ1-2
cdr3_nt: TGTGCCAGTAGGTCGTGGGGGCCCTCAGAGTGGACTTACAGGGACATCAACTATGGCTACACCTTC
cdr3_aa: CASRSWGPSEWTYRDINYGYTF

v_call: TRBV5-4
d_call: NA
clone_size: NA
j_call: TRBJ1-2
cdr3_nt: TGTGCCAGCAGCTCCAGGGGCTCCCTATCTTCTGGCTACACCTTC
cdr3_aa: CASSSRGSLSSGYTF

v_call: TRBV11-2
d_call: NA
clone_size: few
j_call: TRBJ1-2
cdr3_nt: TGTGCCAGCAGCCCCAACCCCCAGGATAACTATGGCTACACCTTC
cdr3_aa: CASSPNPQDNYGYTF

v_call: TRBV4-3
d_call: NA
clone_size: NA
j_call: TRBJ1-1
cdr3_nt: TGCGCCAGCAGCCAAGAGGTGTCTATGAACACTGAAGCTTTCTTT
cdr3_aa: CASSQEVSMNTEAFF

v_call: TRBV6-5
d_call: TRBD1
clone_size: NA
j_call: TRBJ1-2
cdr3_nt: TGTGCCAGCAGTTACGACTCCGGGACAGTCTATGGCTACACCTTC
cdr3_aa: CASSYDSGTVYGYTF

v_call: TRBV4-1
d_call: NA
clone_size: NA
j_call: TRBJ1-1
cdr3_nt: TGCGCCAGCAGCCACGGGAAGATGAACACTGAAGCTTTCTTT
cdr3_aa: CASSHGKMNTEAFF

v_call: TRBV5-1
d_call: TRBD1
clone_size: NA
j_call: TRBJ2-5
cdr3_nt: TGCGCCAGCAGCTTACAGGGGGTCCAAGAGACCCAGTACTTC
cdr3_aa: CASSLQGVQETQYF

v_call: TRBV30
d_call: TRBD1
clone_size: NA
j_call: TRBJ2-1
cdr3_nt: TGTGCCTGTCGGGACAGGGCTCCCTACAATGAGCAGTTCTTC
cdr3_aa: CACRDRAPYNEQFF

v_call: TRBV5-1
d_call: TRBD1
clone_size: NA
j_call: TRBJ1-2
cdr3_nt: TGCGCCAGCAGCGTCGCAACAGGGGGAGGAGATGGCTACACCTTC
cdr3_aa: CASSVATGGGDGYTF

v_call: TRBV19
d_call: NA
clone_size: NA
j_call: TRBJ1-2
cdr3_nt: TGTGCCAGCCTCAGGGGACACTATGGCTACACCTTC
cdr3_aa: CASLRGHYGYTF

v_call: TRBV6-5
d_call: TRBD1
clone_size: once
j_call: TRBJ1-1
cdr3_nt: TGTGCCAGCAGAAGGACAGGGCCCAACACTGAAGCTTTCTTT
cdr3_aa: CASRRTGPNTEAFF

v_call: TRBV4-2
d_call: NA
clone_size: NA
j_call: TRBJ1-4
cdr3_nt: TGTGCCAGCAGCCAAGGAGATGGGAGCGAAAAACTGTTTTTT
cdr3_aa: CASSQGDGSEKLFF

v_call: TRBV11-2
d_call: NA
clone_size: NA
j_call: TRBJ1-2
cdr3_nt: TGTGCCAGCAGCTTAGGTGTACAGGGAAATGGCTACACCTTC
cdr3_aa: CASSLGVQGNGYTF

v_call: TRBV5-1
d_call: TRBD1
clone_size: NA
j_call: TRBJ1-1
cdr3_nt: TGCGCCAGCAATCTCGGGACAGGGAACACTGAAGCTTTCTTT
cdr3_aa: CASNLGTGNTEAFF

v_call: TRBV14
d_call: NA
clone_size: NA
j_call: TRBJ1-1
cdr3_nt: TGTGCCAGCAGCCCCTCTAACGTGTGGAGCGCCACTGAAGCTTTCTTT
cdr3_aa: CASSPSNVWSATEAFF

v_call: TRBV30
d_call: TRBD2
clone_size: NA
j_call: TRBJ2-3
cdr3_nt: TGTGCCTGGAGTCTAGCGGGGGGGGCTACAGATACGCAGTATTTT
cdr3_aa: CAWSLAGGATDTQYF

v_call: TRBV25-1
d_call: TRBD1
clone_size: NA
j_call: TRBJ1-2
cdr3_nt: TGTGCCAGCAGTCAGGGGGACTATGGCTACACCTTC
cdr3_aa: CASSQGDYGYTF

v_call: TRBV5-1
d_call: NA
clone_size: NA
j_call: TRBJ2-2
cdr3_nt: TGCGCCAGCAGCTCGTTTCGGGACATCGCGAACACCGGGGAGCTGTTTTTT
cdr3_aa: CASSSFRDIANTGELFF

v_call: TRBV5-1
d_call: NA
clone_size: few
j_call: TRBJ2-7
cdr3_nt: TGCGCCAGCTCTCAAGGGGGGGAGAATCCCTACGAGCAGTACTTC
cdr3_aa: CASSQGGENPYEQYF

v_call: TRBV6-5
d_call: NA
clone_size: NA
j_call: TRBJ1-1
cdr3_nt: TGTGCCAGCAGTTTAGGACACGAGAACACTGAAGCTTTCTTT
cdr3_aa: CASSLGHENTEAFF

v_call: TRBV30
d_call: NA
clone_size: NA
j_call: TRBJ2-5
cdr3_nt: TGTGCCTGGAACAGGCAGGGGGGACAAGAGACCCAGTACTTC
cdr3_aa: CAWNRQGGQETQYF

v_call: TRBV20-1
d_call: NA
clone_size: NA
j_call: TRBJ1-1
cdr3_nt: TGCAGTTACCAGAAGAACACTGAAGCTTTCTTT
cdr3_aa: CSYQKNTEAFF

v_call: TRBV7-8
d_call: NA
clone_size: NA
j_call: TRBJ2-1
cdr3_nt: TGTGCCAGCAGCCCCCCGGTTTGGAATGAGCAGTTCTTC
cdr3_aa: CASSPPVWNEQFF